This T cell receptor beta chain is from a study of T cells in Graves' hyperthyroidism and ophthalmopathy. Study details: The authors collected peripheral blood at initial diagnosis, before any treatment. General study results and limits: The majority of expanded thyroid clonotypes above 0.001 also appeared in blood. The model identified upcoming ophthalmopathy a median approximately six months ahead of onset. Stable hyperthyroidism was separated from ophthalmopathy by a model based on 13 V-J features.

This clonotype was seen at least ten times. Its antigen remains unidentified. This CDR3 spans 15 amino acids. V lost 5 bases and J lost 2, with 15 bases in between. CDR1 and CDR2 from the germline V gene are SEHNR and FQNEAQ (reference sequence). Using RNA transcripts as the source, TCR beta CDR3 regions were amplified. Researchers ran a first-round RT-PCR on the TCR CDR3 using the HTBI primer set. TCRdb re-derived calls from the multiplex PCR reads in MiXCR, one entry per CDR3 protein. The sample includes 380,000 or so distinct CDR3 sequences, approximately 15% of them seen just once. J is TRBJ2-5 and V is TRBV7-9; D tentatively fits TRBD1 or TRBD2 (5 bases each). Input material: blood. The clonotype was recovered from a woman in her 30s with Graves' hyperthyroidism. The CDR3 bases are TGTGCCAGCAGCCCAGAGGGGTCTGGACAAGAGACCCAGTACTTC. The encoded protein is CASSPEGSGQETQYF. The full variable domain, with the rest looked up from reference TRBV7-9 and TRBJ2-5, is DTGVSQNPRHKITKRGQNVTFRCDPISEHNRLYWYRQTLGQGPEFLTYFQNEAQLEKSRLLSDRFSAERPKGSFSTLEIQRTEQGDSAMYLCASSPEGSGQETQYFGPGTRLLVL.